Listed here are 10 T cell receptor beta chains from one sample, sequenced in a study of T cells in Graves' hyperthyroidism and ophthalmopathy. RNA transcripts served as the template for amplifying TCR beta CDR3 regions. Primed by the HTBI set, a first-round RT-PCR was run on the TCR CDR3. TCRdb used MiXCR to reprocess the multiplex PCR reads, holding one entry per CDR3 protein. The sample holds about 400,000 distinct CDR3 sequences; roughly an eighth are singletons and the top ten take approximately 5.3%. What was sequenced was blood. The source of these receptors is a woman aged 18-35 years with Graves' hyperthyroidism.

This clonotype was detected many times. The chain carries TRBV20-1 and TRBJ2-1, with TRBD1 as a possible D gene (5 bases). The CDR3 totals 12 residues. From germline, CDR1 is DFQATT and CDR2 SNEGSKA (reference sequence). The germline V and J ends were trimmed by 6 bases and 8 bases, with 14 bases remaining between them. The CDR3 region is CSALQGIHEQFF. CDR3 DNA sequence: TGCAGTGCACTGCAGGGCATACATGAGCAGTTCTTC.

This clonotype was detected a few times. The CDR3 sequence is CASSLEAGGSQPQHF. In nucleotides, the CDR3 is TGTGCCAGCAGCTTAGAGGCAGGGGGCAGTCAGCCCCAGCATTTT. The rearrangement links TRBV7-2 to TRBJ1-5, with 8 bases that match TRBD1. Trimming removed 1 base from V and 6 bases from J; junction bases left unmatched: 5. Germline V gene data show CDR1 as SGHTA and CDR2 as FQGNSA. CDR3 length: 15 residues.

A remark on this clonotype: One junction end does not reproduce the germline sequence, and a read error may be involved. The chain employs TRBV19 and TRBJ1-5, with D possibly being TRBD1 (5 bases). Looked up from germline, CDR1 is LNHDA and CDR2 is SQIVND (reference sequence). The CDR3 runs 14 residues. CDR3 residues: CASREGYSNQSQHF. The CDR3, as DNA: TGTGCCAGTAGGGAGGGGTATAGCAATCAGTCCCAGCATTTT.

This clonotype occurred many times. The rearrangement uses TRBV6-1 and TRBJ2-1, with TRBD2 matching over 7 bases. The CDR3 length is 14 residues. Germline lookup yields CDR1 MNHNS and CDR2 SASEGT. Trimming took 3 bases from V and 9 from J; bases not matched to a gene: 8. CDR3: CASSERESLSEQFF. The DNA for the CDR3 is TGTGCCAGCAGTGAGCGGGAGTCCCTAAGTGAGCAGTTCTTC.

At least ten counts were recorded for this clonotype. V gene TRBV29-1 combines with J gene TRBJ2-3, with D perhaps matching TRBD1 (6 bases). This CDR3 is built from 15 residues. CDR1 and CDR2 (germline): SQVTM, ANQGSEA. V dropped 0 bases and J dropped 3 bases, with 13 bases sitting between them. The CDR3 nucleotides read TGCAGCGTTGAAGACCAGGGGAAGTTGACAGATACGCAGTATTTT. Its protein product is CSVEDQGKLTDTQYF.

Note on this clonotype: A much larger clonotype is one base distant, so this may be a read error. The chain couples TRBV5-1 to TRBJ2-5, with D perhaps TRBD1 or TRBD2 (5 bases each). TRBJ2-1 matches the DNA end more closely, so the J call is doubtful. The CDR3 loop spans 15 amino acids. Germline V CDR1 and CDR2: SGHRS, YFSETQ. CDR3 protein: CASSHVGTEKETQFF. The CDR3 nucleotides read TGCGCCAGCAGCCATGTTGGGACCGAAAAAGAGACCCAGTTCTTC.

This clonotype occurred a few times. The chain recombines TRBV4-3 with TRBJ2-7; D is possibly TRBD2 (5 bases). Trimming cost V 0 bases and J 5 bases, with 14 bases left between them. Per germline, CDR1 LGHNA and CDR2 YSLEER. The CDR3 extends over 15 amino acids. CDR3 sequence (DNA): TGCGCCAGCAGCCAAGAGCCGGCGGGTAGCGACGAGCAGTACTTC. Amino acids: CASSQEPAGSDEQYF.

In this sample, this clonotype turned up many times. V and J are TRBV6-2 or TRBV6-3 and TRBJ2-7, with 10 bases that match TRBD2. With V trimmed by 2 bases and J by 1 base, 23 bases remained unmatched. Germline V gene lookup returns CDR1 MNHEY and CDR2 SVGEGT. This CDR3 has 22 residues. In nucleotides, the CDR3 is TGTGCCAGCAGTTACGACGAACCATTATCCACGGATAGCGGGAGGCCATCCTACGAGCAGTACTTC. Translating it yields CASSYDEPLSTDSGRPSYEQYF.

Ten or more counts support this clonotype. The chain carries TRBV28 and TRBJ2-7, with 9 bases lining up with TRBD1. The CDR3 has 15 residues. V trimming: 4 bases; J trimming: 6 bases; junction bases outside the gene matches: 10. CDR1 MDHEN and CDR2 SYDVKM come from the germline V gene. CDR3 coding DNA: TGTGCCAGCAGTTCGGTCCGGGACAGGGCACTCGAGCAGTACTTC. It encodes CASSSVRDRALEQYF. The full variable domain, in which reference TRBV28 and TRBJ2-7 provide the parts outside the CDR3, is DVKVTQSSRYLVKRTGEKVFLECVQDMDHENMFWYRQDPGLGLRLIYFSYDVKMKEKGDIPEGYSVSREKKERFSLILESASTNQTSMYLCASSSVRDRALEQYFGPGTRLTVT.

The chain has TRBV6-1 and TRBJ2-7, with TRBD2 identical over 7 bases. V lost 4 bases, J lost 6 bases, and 6 bases stayed unmatched. Germline V gene sequence: CDR1 MNHNS, CDR2 SASEGT. This CDR3 contains 13 residues. The CDR3 bases are TGTGCCAGCAGTGGGTTGGGGGGGGGCGAGCAGTACTTC. This encodes CASSGLGGGEQYF.